Listed here are 16 T cell receptor beta chains from one sample, sequenced in a study of cytomegalovirus exposure and HLA in healthy donors. Use of 60 Vbeta and 13 Jbeta primers characterized the PCR. Method: immunoSEQ multiplex PCR; TCRdb's copy keeps in-frame clones and lacks some. Of 130,000 or so clones in the sample, roughly four fifths were seen once. The specimen was PBMCs. Source of these receptors: a man aged 18 to 30 in good health and CMV-seropositive.

The rearrangement joins TRBV5-1 to TRBJ2-5, with TRBD2 matching 7 bases. Per germline, CDR1 SGHRS and CDR2 YFSETQ. The CDR3 consists of 14 residues. V lost 4 bases to trimming and J lost 6 bases; unmatched junction nucleotides: 9. CDR3 in DNA: TGCGCCAGCAGCCCCACAGCGGGGCGGCAGACCCAGTACTTC. This sequence encodes CASSPTAGRQTQYF.

The V call is TRBV5-1, the J call TRBJ2-1; 9 bases are shared with TRBD2. J lost 4 bases, V lost 1 base, and 15 bases had no gene match. This CDR3 spans 19 amino acids. Germline CDR1 is SGHRS and CDR2 is YFSETQ. The chain's CDR3 is CASSLKGRTSAQFYNEQFF. The DNA for the CDR3 is TGCGCCAGCAGCTTGAAAGGGCGGACTAGCGCCCAATTTTACAATGAGCAGTTCTTC. Complete variable domain (other parts from reference TRBV5-1 and TRBJ2-1): KAGVTQTPRYLIKTRGQQVTLSCSPISGHRSVSWYQQTPGQGLQFLFEYFSETQRNKGNFPGRFSGRQFSNSRSEMNVSTLELGDSALYLCASSLKGRTSAQFYNEQFFGPGTRLTVL.

The chain recombines TRBV4-1 with TRBJ2-1, with TRBD2 as a possible D gene (6 bases). Trimming pared 1 base from V and 8 bases from J, leaving 15 bases between. The CDR3 is made up of 15 amino acids. Germline V gives CDR1 MGHRA, CDR2 YSYEKL. CDR3 sequence reads: CASSQVVLAGDEQFF. DNA of the CDR3: TGCGCCAGCAGCCAAGTAGTACTAGCTGGCGATGAGCAGTTCTTC.

The rearrangement links TRBV20-1 to TRBJ2-7; 7 positions match TRBD2. The CDR3 loop spans 11 amino acids. CDR1 DFQATT and CDR2 SNEGSKA come from the germline V gene (reference sequence). V dropped 1 base and J dropped 6; count of bases not matched to a gene: 0. CDR3 bases: TGCAGTGCTAGAGCTAGCGGCGAGCAGTACTTC. Amino acids: CSARASGEQYF.

The chain employs TRBV29-1 and TRBJ1-2; 7 bases match TRBD1. Germline CDR1 reads SQVTM; CDR2 reads ANQGSEA. CDR3 size: 15 residues. Trimming at V came to 5 bases and at J to 2 bases, leaving 11 bases not matched to a gene. In DNA form, the CDR3 reads TGCAGCGTTTCTCGGGGGCAGGGGGTCAACTATGGCTACACCTTC. Translating it yields CSVSRGQGVNYGYTF.

V gene TRBV30 combines with J gene TRBJ1-1, with 8 bases fitting TRBD1. The V and J ends lost 7 bases and 3 bases, in that order; junction bases with no gene match: 13. CDR3 length: 15 amino acids. CDR1 is GTSNPN and CDR2 is SVGIG in the germline V gene (reference sequence). The CDR3 DNA follows: TGTGCCTTAACCACTAGGGACAGGAGGGACACTGAAGCTTTCTTT. Encoded protein: CALTTRDRRDTEAFF.

This sequence joins TRBV11-1 and TRBJ1-5; D is unclear. This CDR3 has 13 residues. The V gene's germline CDR1 is SGHAT and CDR2 FQDESV (reference sequence). Trimming pared 1 base from V and 5 bases from J, leaving 6 bases between. CDR3 sequence reads: CASSLGLDQPQHF. In nucleotides, the CDR3 is TGTGCCAGCAGCTTAGGGCTGGATCAGCCCCAGCATTTT.

J is TRBJ1-5 and V is TRBV7-9, with 7 positions matching TRBD1. CDR3 length equals 13 residues. After removal of 5 bases from V and 7 bases from J, the junction contained 5 bases not matched to a gene. The germline CDR1 and CDR2 sequences are SEHNR and FQNEAQ (reference sequence). In DNA, the CDR3 is TGTGCCAGCAGCCCTTCAGGGGGACAGCCCCAGCATTTT. The encoded protein is CASSPSGGQPQHF.

This chain connects TRBV2 to TRBJ1-1; weak D call: TRBD1 (5 bases). This CDR3 is 16 amino acids long. V lost 7 bases and J lost 1, with 19 bases in between. Per the germline V gene, CDR1 is SNHLY and CDR2 is FYNNEI. In DNA, the CDR3 is TGTGCCAGCATGGACATTTGGGGATCAGGGAACACTGAAGCTTTCTTT. It yields the protein CASMDIWGSGNTEAFF.

A word on this clone: Its ends do not fully match the called genes, so a read error is possible. V is TRBV7-2 and J is TRBJ2-7; perhaps TRBD1 as D (5 bases). This CDR3 has 14 amino acids. Per germline, CDR1 SGHTA and CDR2 FQGNSA. The CDR3 is CASGLGRASYEQYF. CDR3 coding DNA: TGTGCCAGCGGCTTGGGCAGGGCCTCCTACGAGCAGTACTTC.

The J gene is TRBJ2-7, the V gene TRBV19; 13 positions match TRBD2. V shed 5 bases and J 2 bases; nucleotides not matched to a gene: 9. Germline assignment: CDR1 LNHDA and CDR2 SQIVND (reference sequence). CDR3 length: 17 residues. The CDR3 sequence: CASSSIAGLAGTYEQYF. CDR3 coding DNA: TGTGCCAGTAGTTCAATTGCGGGACTAGCGGGAACCTACGAGCAGTACTTC.

This clone was found once. The rearrangement joins TRBV2 to TRBJ2-2; TRBD1 matches at 7 bases. Germline CDR1 and CDR2: SNHLY and FYNNEI. The V and J ends lost 8 bases and 8 bases, in that order; junction bases with no gene match: 8. This CDR3 has 13 residues. CDR3 bases: TGTGCCAGCCGCGACCAGGACAGGGGGGAGCTGTTTTTT. It yields the protein CASRDQDRGELFF.

This clone was recorded once. The chain couples TRBV5-6 to TRBJ1-5; D might be TRBD1 (6 bases). The CDR3 spans 16 residues. Trimming took off 3 bases at V and 0 bases at J, with 13 bases between the two ends. CDR1 is SGHDT and CDR2 is YYEEEE in the germline V gene. Here the CDR3 DNA reads TGTGCCAGCAGCTCCGGACAGTTTTATAGCAATCAGCCCCAGCATTTT. Its protein product is CASSSGQFYSNQPQHF. Full variable domain (outside the CDR3, taken from reference TRBV5-6 and TRBJ1-5): DAGVTQSPTHLIKTRGQQVTLRCSPKSGHDTVSWYQQALGQGPQFIFQYYEEEERQRGNFPDRFSGHQFPNYSSELNVNALLLGDSALYLCASSSGQFYSNQPQHFGDGTRLSIL.

The chain has TRBV7-3 and TRBJ2-1; 7 positions agree with TRBD1. V was clipped by 4 bases and J by 13 bases; unmatched bases: 4. Germline V CDR1 and CDR2: SGHTA, FQGTGA. This CDR3 is built from 11 residues. This chain's CDR3 is CASSSGQVQFF. CDR3 bases: TGTGCCAGCAGCTCCGGACAGGTACAGTTCTTC.

J is TRBJ2-1 and V is TRBV7-8, with TRBD2 matching over 14 bases. The CDR3 totals 16 residues. Germline CDR1 reads SGHVS; CDR2 reads FQNEAQ. V shed 5 bases and J 8 bases; nucleotides not matched to a gene: 8. CDR3 DNA: TGTGCCAGCAGCGCCTCTGGACTAGCGGGAGGCTATGAGCAGTTCTTC. This encodes CASSASGLAGGYEQFF.

This chain uses TRBV11-2 with TRBJ2-5; maybe TRBD2 (6 bases). This CDR3 region has 15 residues. Germline V CDR1 and CDR2: SGHAT, FQNNGV. With 3 bases removed from V and 4 bases from J, the gap between germline ends came to 15 bases. The CDR3 DNA reads TGTGCCAGCAGCTTCGGGGGTAGGCGGGGAGAGACCCAGTACTTC. Translating it yields CASSFGGRRGETQYF.